The entry below describes one TCR beta chain. Its specificity is unknown. The junction shows a germline mismatch at one end, possibly a read error. This sample was taken from a study of cytomegalovirus exposure and HLA in healthy donors. A multiplex PCR was run with 60 Vbeta primers and 13 Jbeta primers. Original processing notes: It was a later analysis that counted tens of millions of unique TCR beta chains, of which roughly 11 million were shared. This table comes from immunoSEQ multiplex PCR, and its TCRdb copy is limited to in-frame clones, with some not included. For V, J and clone size, that table is used; D and trimming come from the DNA. The table records 190,000 or so clones, 60% to 85% of them present only once. The study, taken as a whole, reports: Researchers reported in a later analysis that a missense DCLRE1C variant was tied to TCR beta V- and J-gene trimming. CMV serostatus was the sole immune exposure information available.

In germline, CDR1 is LGHNA, CDR2 YSLEER. The CDR3 extends over 14 amino acids. The sequenced material came from PBMCs. The rearrangement links TRBV4-3 to TRBJ1-1; D remains unclear. The origin of this receptor is a girl under 18 in good health and CMV-seropositive. CDR3 sequence: CASSQGTANIEAFF. DNA for the CDR3: TGCGCCAGCAGCCAAGGAACAGCTAACATTGAAGCTTTCTTT.